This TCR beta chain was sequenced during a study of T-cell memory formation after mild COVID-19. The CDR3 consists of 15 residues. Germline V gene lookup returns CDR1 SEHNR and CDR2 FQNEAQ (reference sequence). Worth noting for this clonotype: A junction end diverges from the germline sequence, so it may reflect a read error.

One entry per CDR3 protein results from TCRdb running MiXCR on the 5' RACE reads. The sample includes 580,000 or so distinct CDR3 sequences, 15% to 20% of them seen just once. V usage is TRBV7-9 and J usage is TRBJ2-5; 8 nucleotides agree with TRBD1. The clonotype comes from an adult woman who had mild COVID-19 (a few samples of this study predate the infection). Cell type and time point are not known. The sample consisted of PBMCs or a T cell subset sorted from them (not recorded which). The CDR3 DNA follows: TGTGCCAGCAGCCAGGACAGGGCCTACCAAGGGACCCAGTACTTC. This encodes CASSQDRAYQGTQYF.